This entry describes one TCR beta chain. Trimming took 8 bases from V and 2 from J; bases not matched to a gene: 9. The CDR3 totals 15 residues. CDR1 and CDR2 (germline): GTSNPN, SVGIG (reference sequence). The data originate from a study of blood T cell repertoires in COVID-19. Source study methods: Counts of nucleated cells, estimated from reference gene primer amplification, were obtained. Assay used: immunoSEQ multiplex PCR; TCRdb lists only in-frame clones, some missing. That table supplies the V and J calls and clone size; D and trimming were determined from the DNA. The table shows roughly 400,000 clones, with roughly 88% occurring only once. Those enrolled, adults aged roughly 18 to 89 years, came from some 25 US areas. Participants' reported clinical history set cohort assignment.

The sequenced sample was PBMCs or T cells enriched from blood (not recorded which). V and J are TRBV30 and TRBJ1-6; 7 nucleotides line up with TRBD1. This TCR came from a middle-aged woman with acute COVID-19. The CDR3 sequence is CAAEQGSAYNSPLHF. The CDR3 bases are TGTGCCGCAGAACAGGGGTCCGCCTATAATTCACCCCTCCACTTT.